The following is a TCR beta chain sequence with its context. The antigen remains undetermined. One blood sample of roughly 2.5 ml was taken from each donor. These data originate in a study of monozygotic twins with inflammatory bowel disease. Germline CDR1 is DFQATT and CDR2 is SNEGSKA (reference sequence). The CDR3 has 14 residues. TCRdb reprocessed the 5' RACE reads and reports one entry per CDR3 protein, with no DNA. This repertoire comprises about 300,000 distinct CDR3 sequences; its ten largest clones make up 5.6%. General observations from the study: No one strong IBD-associated signal or clonotype was supported.

The chain recombines TRBV20-1 with TRBJ2-1; the TRBD2 assignment by TCRdb is unverifiable without DNA. Sequences were obtained from blood. The source of this sequence is a human donor with ulcerative colitis or Crohn's disease, or a healthy co-twin of an affected twin (not recorded which). CDR3: CSARDRWTRDEQFF.